This entry features one TCR beta chain sequence. Its antigen is still unknown. These data are taken from a study of shared clonotypes between healthy human individuals. TCRdb's table, derived via immunoSEQ multiplex PCR, lists solely in-frame clones and lacks some. The sample has about a million clones, approximately 80% seen once. Study-level results: Naive CD4 clonotypes overlapped across a handful of donors at approximately 5%. Memory subsets generally showed lower estimated richness than naive subsets. Limited genetic and exposure-history diversity came from having few donors.

The source material was memory CD4+ T cells from PBMCs. Subset of the sample: CD45RA-negative fraction. The TCR sequence derives from a man aged 18-30 years in good health. Some clones in this sample may be carry-over from other donors' samples.

CDR3 sequence: CASSTGTSGRRWGNEQFF. As DNA, the CDR3 is TGCGCCAGCAGCACCGGGACTAGCGGGAGGCGGTGGGGGAATGAGCAGTTCTTC. The chain links TRBV5-1 to TRBJ2-1; TRBD2 agrees at 15 bases. Per the germline V gene, CDR1 is SGHRS and CDR2 is YFSETQ. With 4 bases clipped from V and 7 bases from J, the junction kept 12 bases outside the gene matches. CDR3 length: 18 residues.